These 30 T cell receptor beta chains were sequenced from one sample in a study of cytomegalovirus exposure and HLA in healthy donors. 60 Vbeta and 13 Jbeta primers were used in PCR. The table came from immunoSEQ multiplex PCR; TCRdb's copy has only in-frame clones and leaves some out. This sample has about 250,000 clones, with about 75% found just once. The sequencing sample was made of PBMCs. The receptors come from a female donor in good health and CMV-seronegative.

This clone has more than one count but fewer than ten. The J gene is TRBJ1-4, the V gene TRBV2; D remains unclear. Trimming took off 7 bases at V and 1 base at J, with 7 bases between the two ends. The germline V gene encodes CDR1 SNHLY and CDR2 FYNNEI. The CDR3 length is 13 residues. The CDR3 DNA follows: TGTGCCAGCATGGCGGGAACTAATGAAAAACTGTTTTTT. This gives the protein CASMAGTNEKLFF.

This clone was counted between two and nine times. This rearrangement joins TRBV19 to TRBJ2-3; the match to TRBD1 covers 10 bases. The CDR3 runs 15 residues. Germline CDR1 is LNHDA and CDR2 is SQIVND (reference sequence). The trim removed 3 bases at V and 3 bases at J, leaving 3 bases unmatched. CDR3 sequence reads: CASSIAGQGTDTQYF. CDR3 bases: TGTGCCAGTAGTATCGCGGGACAGGGGACAGATACGCAGTATTTT.

V gene TRBV5-4 combines with J gene TRBJ1-5; TRBD1 is a possible D gene (6 bases). The length of the CDR3 is 17 residues. Germline CDR1 reads SGHNT; CDR2 reads YYREEE (reference sequence). V lost 2 bases to trimming and J lost 2 bases, with 17 bases between them. CDR3 nucleotide sequence: TGTGCCAGCAGCTTACACTGGACAGACCAAGGCAATCAGCCCCAGCATTTT. It encodes CASSLHWTDQGNQPQHF.

The J gene is TRBJ2-7, the V gene TRBV5-1, with 12 bases lining up with TRBD2. Trimming removed 4 bases from V and 4 bases from J; junction bases left unmatched: 3. CDR3 length: 14 residues. Germline CDR1 reads SGHRS; CDR2 reads YFSETQ. The CDR3 nucleotides are TGCGCCAGCAGCCGAGGGACTAGCGGGTACGAGCAGTACTTC. Protein: CASSRGTSGYEQYF.

CDR3 DNA: TGTGCCAGCAGCGTGAGGCCGGGGGGTCCGAACAATGAGCAGTTCTTC. Its protein product is CASSVRPGGPNNEQFF. The chain is built from TRBV9 and TRBJ2-1; 7 nucleotides align to TRBD2. CDR3 length: 16 residues. Germline values: CDR1 SGDLS, CDR2 YYNGEE. Germline trimming cut 2 bases from V and 5 bases from J; bases unmatched to any gene: 10. The full variable domain, with the rest looked up from reference TRBV9 and TRBJ2-1, is DSGVTQTPKHLITATGQRVTLRCSPRSGDLSVYWYQQSLDQGLQFLIQYYNGEERAKGNILERFSAQQFPDLHSELNLSSLELGDSALYFCASSVRPGGPNNEQFFGPGTRLTVL.

The rearrangement joins TRBV6-5 to TRBJ1-2; unclear D gene. V lost 7 bases and J 0 bases, leaving 15 bases between the germline ends. The CDR3 is 15 residues long. The germline V gene has CDR1 MNHEY and CDR2 SVGAGI. In nucleotides, the CDR3 is TGTGCCAGCACCTACAGACACTCGACTAACTATGGCTACACCTTC. It translates to CASTYRHSTNYGYTF.

This chain links TRBV6-5 with TRBJ2-1; D is perhaps TRBD1 (6 bases). Germline loops: CDR1 MNHEY, CDR2 SVGAGI. This CDR3 is 13 amino acids long. Between the trimmed V and J ends, which lost 6 bases and 7 bases, there was a span of 13 bases. The CDR3 DNA reads TGTGCCAGCAGGGACGGGACACAAAATGAGCAGTTCTTC. Protein sequence: CASRDGTQNEQFF.

The genes are TRBV6-5 and TRBJ2-1; 13 bases agree with TRBD2. V shed 6 bases and J 8 bases; nucleotides not matched to a gene: 7. This CDR3 comprises 15 residues. Germline CDR1 is MNHEY and CDR2 is SVGAGI. Here the CDR3 DNA reads TGTGCCAGCAGGAGTACTAGCGGGAGGGCCGATGAGCAGTTCTTC. It codes for CASRSTSGRADEQFF.

The V call is TRBV5-1, the J call TRBJ2-3, with TRBD2 identical over 10 bases. The trim removed 6 bases at V and 6 bases at J, leaving 7 bases unmatched. The CDR3 consists of 14 residues. The germline gives CDR1 SGHRS, CDR2 YFSETQ. Here the CDR3 DNA reads TGCGCCAGCAAGTCGGCTAGCGGGAGTGATACGCAGTATTTT. It is translated as CASKSASGSDTQYF.

This clone turned up a few times. V usage is TRBV28 and J usage is TRBJ1-4; TRBD1 might be the D (5 bases). The V end was cut by 7 bases, the J end by 0 bases, with 9 bases between. The CDR3 length is 14 residues. CDR1 is MDHEN and CDR2 is SYDVKM in the germline V gene. The CDR3 DNA reads as TGTGCCAGCACCAGGGTTGCAACTAATGAAAAACTGTTTTTT. Protein sequence: CASTRVATNEKLFF.

The table lists this clone with a count of one. V gene TRBV2 combines with J gene TRBJ1-2, with no clear D. Germline V gene sequence: CDR1 SNHLY, CDR2 FYNNEI. This CDR3 has 11 residues. Trimming removed 7 bases at V and 1 base at J, with 4 bases between. The CDR3 spells CASTINYGYTF. As DNA, the CDR3 is TGTGCCAGCACCATTAACTATGGCTACACCTTC.

The chain uses TRBV30 and TRBJ2-3, with unresolved D. Germline CDR1 and CDR2: GTSNPN and SVGIG (reference sequence). The V end was cut by 1 base, the J end by 0 bases, with 11 bases between. CDR3 size: 15 residues. CDR3 region: CAWSGSAASTDTQYF. The CDR3 DNA is TGTGCCTGGAGTGGGAGCGCAGCTAGCACAGATACGCAGTATTTT.

V gene TRBV5-1 combines with J gene TRBJ1-2, with 10 bases lining up with TRBD1. This CDR3 has 15 amino acids. CDR1 is SGHRS and CDR2 is YFSETQ in the germline V gene. V dropped 4 bases and J dropped 3; count of bases not matched to a gene: 6. CDR3 region: CASSPGQGKDYGYTF. The CDR3 DNA sequence: TGCGCCAGCAGCCCGGGACAGGGGAAGGACTATGGCTACACCTTC.

This clone was found a few times. The chain couples TRBV11-2 to TRBJ2-7; TRBD2 is a possible D gene (5 bases). Germline V gene data show CDR1 as SGHAT and CDR2 as FQNNGV. The CDR3 length is 14 residues. V lost 6 bases, J lost 4 bases, and 16 bases lay in between. The CDR3 region is CASRAGGIAYEQYF. CDR3 DNA sequence: TGTGCCAGCAGAGCCGGTGGGATAGCGTACGAGCAGTACTTC. The variable domain in full, with the rest retrieved from reference TRBV11-2 and TRBJ2-7, is EAGVAQSPRYKIIEKRQSVAFWCNPISGHATLYWYQQILGQGPKLLIQFQNNGVVDDSQLPKDRFSAERLKGVDSTLKIQPAKLEDSAVYLCASRAGGIAYEQYFGPGTRLTVT.

The rearrangement links TRBV5-1 to TRBJ2-3, with 8 bases that match TRBD2. V was pared by 4 bases and J by 0 bases, with 1 base of the junction left unmatched. The CDR3 is 14 amino acids. Germline V gene lookup returns CDR1 SGHRS and CDR2 YFSETQ. CDR3 nucleotide sequence: TGCGCCAGCAGCCGACTAGCGAGCACAGATACGCAGTATTTT. This translates into CASSRLASTDTQYF.

The chain uses TRBV28 and TRBJ1-2; D uncertain. This CDR3 has 15 amino acids. Germline V gives CDR1 MDHEN, CDR2 SYDVKM. V gave up 6 bases and J gave up 7 bases, with 21 bases separating them. CDR3 in DNA: TGTGCCAGCAGCCCGCCGGGGTCCAAAGTGGGTGGCTACACCTTC. Residues: CASSPPGSKVGGYTF.

This clone has a single count. This sequence joins TRBV19 and TRBJ1-2; a possible D gene is TRBD1 (5 bases). Germline V lookup: CDR1 LNHDA, CDR2 SQIVND (reference sequence). V lost 9 bases, J lost 1 base, and 18 bases lay in between. The CDR3 has 15 amino acids. CDR3 protein: CASILASGDNYGYTF. In DNA form, the CDR3 reads TGTGCCAGCATCCTAGCCTCGGGGGATAACTATGGCTACACCTTC.

The chain carries TRBV27 and TRBJ2-7; a possible D gene is TRBD2 (5 bases). V lost 4 bases to trimming and J lost 7 bases, with 23 bases between them. The CDR3 sequence is 16 residues long. CDR1 is MNHEY and CDR2 is SMNVEV in the germline V gene (reference sequence). For the CDR3, the DNA is TGTGCCAGCAGTTCGGTTTCTGGCGGACTTGGAGGTGAGCAGTACTTC. This sequence encodes CASSSVSGGLGGEQYF.

The chain has TRBV9 and TRBJ2-1, with 7 bases aligning to TRBD1. V dropped 2 bases and J dropped 4; count of bases not matched to a gene: 3. The CDR3 consists of 14 residues. CDR1 is SGDLS and CDR2 is YYNGEE in the germline V gene. The CDR3 sequence: CASSVGQRYNEQFF. For the CDR3, the DNA is TGTGCCAGCAGCGTGGGACAGCGTTACAATGAGCAGTTCTTC.

This chain connects TRBV5-5 to TRBJ2-6; 7 nucleotides match TRBD1. With 1 base clipped from V and 4 bases from J, the junction kept 2 bases outside the gene matches. The CDR3 is 15 amino acids. The germline gives CDR1 SGHKS, CDR2 YYEKEE (reference sequence). CDR3 coding DNA: TGTGCCAGCAGCTTGACAGGGGCAGGGGCCAACGTCCTGACTTTC. As protein: CASSLTGAGANVLTF. The complete variable domain, with remaining parts taken from reference TRBV5-5 and TRBJ2-6, reads DAGVTQSPTHLIKTRGQQVTLRCSPISGHKSVSWYQQVLGQGPQFIFQYYEKEERGRGNFPDRFSARQFPNYSSELNVNALLLGDSALYLCASSLTGAGANVLTFGAGSRLTVL.

J is TRBJ2-5 and V is TRBV12-1; the table's D call, TRBD2, was not checked against the DNA. TRBV12-1 is a pseudogene segment. The CDR3 runs 14 residues. The CDR3 coding sequence is TGTGCCAGCAGCAGAGGGACTCTACGGGAGACCCAGTACTTC. This sequence encodes CASSRGTLRETQYF.

The rearrangement joins TRBV5-6 to TRBJ2-1, with 11 bases lining up with TRBD2. Unmatched junction bases numbered 6, after V lost 7 bases and J lost 3 bases. Looked up from germline, CDR1 is SGHDT and CDR2 is YYEEEE. This CDR3 is 15 amino acids long. CDR3 sequence: CASGGLAEYYNEQFF. CDR3 nucleotide sequence: TGTGCCAGCGGGGGACTAGCGGAATACTACAATGAGCAGTTCTTC. Based on the CDR3 plus reference TRBV5-6 and TRBJ2-1, the full variable domain is DAGVTQSPTHLIKTRGQQVTLRCSPKSGHDTVSWYQQALGQGPQFIFQYYEEEERQRGNFPDRFSGHQFPNYSSELNVNALLLGDSALYLCASGGLAEYYNEQFFGPGTRLTVL.

To note about this clone: At one end the junction does not follow the germline gene, possibly because of a read error. The CDR3 reads CASSQTGGKTDF. CDR3 DNA: TGCGCCAGCAGCCAGACAGGGGGTAAAACGGACTTC. The chain combines TRBV5-1 with TRBJ2-7; 9 nucleotides match TRBD1. Germline V gene lookup returns CDR1 SGHRS and CDR2 YFSETQ. CDR3 length: 12 amino acids.

The gene calls are TRBV5-1 and TRBJ2-7, with D tentatively TRBD2 (6 bases). This CDR3 contains 14 residues. CDR1 is SGHRS and CDR2 is YFSETQ in the germline V gene. V lost 2 bases and J lost 3, with 12 bases in between. The chain's CDR3 is CASSFSGVDYEQYF. CDR3 nucleotide sequence: TGCGCCAGCAGCTTTTCGGGGGTCGACTACGAGCAGTACTTC.

The table lists this clone with a few counts. The gene calls are TRBV29-1 and TRBJ2-7; possible D gene TRBD2, 6 bases. Trimming removed 5 bases from V and 2 bases from J, with 10 bases in between. Germline values: CDR1 SQVTM, CDR2 ANQGSEA. The CDR3 loop spans 12 amino acids. The CDR3 nucleotides read TGCAGCGTTCGGTGGGGGGCCTACGAGCAGTACTTC. Its translation: CSVRWGAYEQYF.

The chain employs TRBV2 and TRBJ2-1; maybe TRBD2 (6 bases). V lost 6 bases to trimming and J lost 7 bases, with 16 bases between them. This CDR3 has 14 amino acids. Germline values: CDR1 SNHLY, CDR2 FYNNEI. In DNA, the CDR3 is TGTGCCAGCAGGGAGGGTTGGTGGCTGAATGAGCAGTTCTTC. It codes for CASREGWWLNEQFF.

The chain employs TRBV7-9 and TRBJ2-7; D might be TRBD1 (6 bases). Germline V gene sequence: CDR1 SEHNR, CDR2 FQNEAQ (reference sequence). The CDR3 extends over 13 amino acids. The V and J ends lost 5 bases and 3 bases respectively, with 11 bases between them. The CDR3 spells CASSPEGDYEQYF. Written as DNA, the CDR3 is TGTGCCAGCAGCCCAGAGGGGGACTACGAGCAGTACTTC.

A single count supports this clone. The chain is built from TRBV19 and TRBJ2-1; 8 bases are shared with TRBD2. CDR1 is LNHDA and CDR2 is SQIVND in the germline V gene (reference sequence). V was clipped by 5 bases and J by 1 base; unmatched bases: 16. This CDR3 is 19 amino acids long. CDR3 region: CASSPLLEGGRPSYNEQFF. The CDR3 DNA reads TGTGCCAGTAGTCCCCTGCTGGAGGGCGGGAGGCCTTCCTACAATGAGCAGTTCTTC.

The chain links TRBV5-1 to TRBJ2-3; the match to TRBD2 covers 8 bases. CDR3 size: 16 residues. From germline, CDR1 is SGHRS and CDR2 YFSETQ. Trimming at V came to 5 bases and at J to 4 bases, leaving 12 bases not matched to a gene. Written as DNA, the CDR3 is TGCGCCAGCAGTGAGAGGGGCCGTAGCGGGGCAGATACGCAGTATTTT. Translating gives CASSERGRSGADTQYF.

The V gene is TRBV6-1, the J gene TRBJ1-4, with D unresolved. Deletions cut 11 bases from V and 8 bases from J, with 18 bases between. CDR1 and CDR2 from the germline V gene are MNHNS and SASEGT. This CDR3 is 13 amino acids long. The chain's CDR3 is CAPNRLGREKLFF. The DNA for the CDR3 is TGTGCCCCCAACCGGTTGGGGAGAGAAAAACTGTTTTTT.